Presented here are 13 T cell receptor beta chains from one specimen sequenced in a study of beta chain features in type 1 diabetes. What was sequenced were expressed TCRB transcripts, since all of the isolated RNA had been reverse transcribed. TCRdb keeps only in-frame clones here, not all; method: immunoSEQ multiplex PCR. There are some 360,000 clones in the sample; 9.6% occur only once, and 0.45% to 0.65% lies in the top ten. Study observations and caveats: TCRB CDR3s from Type 1 diabetes patients were moderately but significantly shorter in all four CD4+ subsets.

The antigens for these receptors are not known. Material for sequencing was central memory CD4+ T cells from blood. The receptors originated from a man aged 25 to 40 with type 1 diabetes.

This clone was detected many times. The chain joins TRBV6-6 to TRBJ1-5, with D tentatively TRBD1 (5 bases). Germline CDR1 reads MNHNY; CDR2 reads SVGAGI (reference sequence). The CDR3 is made up of 13 amino acids. V was trimmed by 7 bases and J by 4 bases, leaving 11 bases between them. The CDR3 is CASTDRTNQPQHF. DNA for the CDR3: TGTGCCAGCACCGACAGAACGAATCAGCCCCAGCATTTT.

This clone was seen a handful of times. This rearrangement joins TRBV7-9 to TRBJ1-2; 10 nucleotides match TRBD1. This CDR3 is built from 13 residues. CDR1 SEHNR and CDR2 FQNEAQ come from the germline V gene (reference sequence). J gave up 9 bases and V 5 bases, and 6 bases lay outside the gene matches. In nucleotides, the CDR3 is TGTGCCAGCAGCCGTCTGACAGGGGGCAGCTACACCTTC. Amino acid sequence: CASSRLTGGSYTF. Using reference TRBV7-9 and TRBJ1-2 for the parts outside the CDR3, the full variable domain is DTGVSQNPRHKITKRGQNVTFRCDPISEHNRLYWYRQTLGQGPEFLTYFQNEAQLEKSRLLSDRFSAERPKGSFSTLEIQRTEQGDSAMYLCASSRLTGGSYTFGSGTRLTVV.

This clone was seen ten or more times. V and J are TRBV7-9 and TRBJ1-2, with 8 nucleotides matching TRBD1. This CDR3 contains 14 residues. Germline CDR1 SEHNR, CDR2 FQNEAQ (reference sequence). V lost 5 bases, J lost 3 bases, and 5 bases stayed unmatched. CDR3 DNA: TGTGCCAGCAGCCCTGGACAGGGTGACTATGGCTACACCTTC. Its translation: CASSPGQGDYGYTF.

The V and J genes are TRBV19 and TRBJ2-5; 7 bases line up with TRBD1. CDR1 is LNHDA, CDR2 SQIVND, per germline (reference sequence). V dropped 5 bases and J dropped 2; count of bases not matched to a gene: 5. The CDR3 is 14 residues long. CDR3 in amino acids: CASSLQGPQETQYF. DNA of the CDR3: TGTGCCAGTAGTCTACAGGGGCCTCAAGAGACCCAGTACTTC.

V usage is TRBV5-1 and J usage is TRBJ2-1; weak D call: TRBD2 (6 bases). V was shortened by 3 bases and J by 3 bases, with 13 bases between the two germline ends. CDR1 and CDR2 from the germline V gene are SGHRS and YFSETQ. This CDR3 region has 15 residues. Written as DNA, the CDR3 is TGCGCCAGCAGCTCTGGAGGGGATAGCTACAATGAGCAGTTCTTC. Translating it yields CASSSGGDSYNEQFF.

The chain recombines TRBV5-4 with TRBJ1-3; the match to TRBD1 covers 8 bases. The CDR3 sequence is 13 residues long. The V gene end was trimmed by 4 bases and the J gene end by 6 bases; junction bases not matched to a gene: 3. Germline V gene sequence: CDR1 SGHNT, CDR2 YYREEE (reference sequence). CDR3 in amino acids: CASSTDRVNTIYF. CDR3 nucleotides: TGTGCCAGCAGCACGGACAGGGTAAACACCATATATTTT.

The CDR3: CASRGGLAGGPHGELFF. The CDR3 DNA follows: TGTGCCAGCAGGGGAGGACTAGCGGGAGGGCCACACGGGGAGCTGTTTTTT. The V gene is TRBV11-2, the J gene TRBJ2-2; TRBD2 matches at 15 bases. The CDR3 contains 17 residues. The V segment lost 6 bases and the J segment 7 bases; nucleotides outside the gene matches: 9. Germline V gene lookup returns CDR1 SGHAT and CDR2 FQNNGV. The complete variable domain, with remaining parts taken from reference TRBV11-2 and TRBJ2-2, reads EAGVAQSPRYKIIEKRQSVAFWCNPISGHATLYWYQQILGQGPKLLIQFQNNGVVDDSQLPKDRFSAERLKGVDSTLKIQPAKLEDSAVYLCASRGGLAGGPHGELFFGEGSRLTVL.

The sample holds many counts of this clone. This chain connects TRBV29-1 to TRBJ2-1; D might be TRBD1 (6 bases). The germline V and J ends were trimmed by 7 bases and 4 bases, with 14 bases remaining between them. The length of the CDR3 is 13 residues. CDR1 SQVTM and CDR2 ANQGSEA come from the germline V gene. DNA of the CDR3: TGCAGCGGAGAGGGGGACCCGTACAATGAGCAGTTCTTC. It codes for CSGEGDPYNEQFF.

This clone was observed a handful of times. The rearrangement uses TRBV9 and TRBJ2-3; 10 positions match TRBD2. Germline V gene lookup returns CDR1 SGDLS and CDR2 YYNGEE. Losses at the gene ends were 5 bases for V and 1 base for J; bases not matched to a gene: 10. This CDR3 comprises 17 residues. CDR3 nucleotide sequence: TGTGCCAGCAGTTACAGCGGGAGGGGGTTCCGCACAGATACGCAGTATTTT. This translates into CASSYSGRGFRTDTQYF.

Only a few counts were recorded for this clone. The chain uses TRBV6-6 and TRBJ2-3; D unclear. Germline V lookup: CDR1 MNHNY, CDR2 SVGAGI (reference sequence). V lost 2 bases and J 5 bases, leaving 11 bases between the germline ends. The CDR3 is 14 residues long. The CDR3 DNA is TGTGCCAGCAGTTACACCACAGCCGGAGATACGCAGTATTTT. Protein: CASSYTTAGDTQYF.

This sequence joins TRBV10-3 and TRBJ2-1; 13 nucleotides match TRBD2. Germline lookup yields CDR1 ENHRY and CDR2 SYGVKD. The CDR3 sequence is 13 residues long. The V segment lost 10 bases and the J segment 8 bases; nucleotides outside the gene matches: 5. In DNA form, the CDR3 reads TGTGCCACCAGGACTAGCGGGAGAGATGAGCAGTTCTTC. Protein: CATRTSGRDEQFF.

This chain joins TRBV27 and TRBJ1-2, with a possible D match to TRBD1 (5 bases). The CDR3 consists of 13 residues. The germline V gene encodes CDR1 MNHEY and CDR2 SMNVEV (reference sequence). Trimming took 6 bases from V and 8 from J, leaving 16 bases between them. In DNA form, the CDR3 reads TGTGCCAGCAGATCGACAGCCGAAGGGGGCTACACCTTC. Translating gives CASRSTAEGGYTF.

The CDR3 bases are TGTGCCAGCAGTCCGCGTTGGGGGGGCCAAGAGACCCAGTACTTC. Amino acids: CASSPRWGGQETQYF. The chain combines TRBV27 with TRBJ2-5; 7 bases are a match to TRBD2. Per germline, CDR1 MNHEY and CDR2 SMNVEV (reference sequence). This CDR3 spans 15 amino acids. After removal of 5 bases from V and 1 base from J, the junction contained 7 bases not matched to a gene.